The sample holds a few counts of the clone carrying this T cell receptor (beta chain). The antigen is undetermined. These data belong to a study of spatial heterogeneity in lung cancer. Overall study results and limits: More often at tumor resection than at routine follow-up, ubiquitous expanded tumor TCRs were detected in the blood.

TCRdb recomputed calls from the 5' RACE reads with MiXCR, one row per CDR3 protein. The sample includes about 44,000 distinct CDR3 sequences, approximately 15% of them seen just once. The time point was: sample taken at primary tumor resection. Material for sequencing was whole RNA from tumor, nontumor lung or frozen PBMC, left unsorted. The 60 to 90 donors had untreated early-stage non-small cell lung cancer. This CDR3 has 15 residues. V lost 5 bases and J 7 bases, leaving 20 bases between the germline ends. Germline lookup yields CDR1 MNHEY and CDR2 SMNVEV (reference sequence). The material sequenced was PBMCs, taken at surgery. The J gene is TRBJ1-1, the V gene TRBV27; TRBD1 is a possible D gene (6 bases). This sequence was found in a male donor with early-stage non-small cell lung cancer. For the CDR3, the DNA is TGTGCCAGCAGTATTAACCCCTCGGACAGTGTTGAAGCTTTCTTT. This codes for CASSINPSDSVEAFF.